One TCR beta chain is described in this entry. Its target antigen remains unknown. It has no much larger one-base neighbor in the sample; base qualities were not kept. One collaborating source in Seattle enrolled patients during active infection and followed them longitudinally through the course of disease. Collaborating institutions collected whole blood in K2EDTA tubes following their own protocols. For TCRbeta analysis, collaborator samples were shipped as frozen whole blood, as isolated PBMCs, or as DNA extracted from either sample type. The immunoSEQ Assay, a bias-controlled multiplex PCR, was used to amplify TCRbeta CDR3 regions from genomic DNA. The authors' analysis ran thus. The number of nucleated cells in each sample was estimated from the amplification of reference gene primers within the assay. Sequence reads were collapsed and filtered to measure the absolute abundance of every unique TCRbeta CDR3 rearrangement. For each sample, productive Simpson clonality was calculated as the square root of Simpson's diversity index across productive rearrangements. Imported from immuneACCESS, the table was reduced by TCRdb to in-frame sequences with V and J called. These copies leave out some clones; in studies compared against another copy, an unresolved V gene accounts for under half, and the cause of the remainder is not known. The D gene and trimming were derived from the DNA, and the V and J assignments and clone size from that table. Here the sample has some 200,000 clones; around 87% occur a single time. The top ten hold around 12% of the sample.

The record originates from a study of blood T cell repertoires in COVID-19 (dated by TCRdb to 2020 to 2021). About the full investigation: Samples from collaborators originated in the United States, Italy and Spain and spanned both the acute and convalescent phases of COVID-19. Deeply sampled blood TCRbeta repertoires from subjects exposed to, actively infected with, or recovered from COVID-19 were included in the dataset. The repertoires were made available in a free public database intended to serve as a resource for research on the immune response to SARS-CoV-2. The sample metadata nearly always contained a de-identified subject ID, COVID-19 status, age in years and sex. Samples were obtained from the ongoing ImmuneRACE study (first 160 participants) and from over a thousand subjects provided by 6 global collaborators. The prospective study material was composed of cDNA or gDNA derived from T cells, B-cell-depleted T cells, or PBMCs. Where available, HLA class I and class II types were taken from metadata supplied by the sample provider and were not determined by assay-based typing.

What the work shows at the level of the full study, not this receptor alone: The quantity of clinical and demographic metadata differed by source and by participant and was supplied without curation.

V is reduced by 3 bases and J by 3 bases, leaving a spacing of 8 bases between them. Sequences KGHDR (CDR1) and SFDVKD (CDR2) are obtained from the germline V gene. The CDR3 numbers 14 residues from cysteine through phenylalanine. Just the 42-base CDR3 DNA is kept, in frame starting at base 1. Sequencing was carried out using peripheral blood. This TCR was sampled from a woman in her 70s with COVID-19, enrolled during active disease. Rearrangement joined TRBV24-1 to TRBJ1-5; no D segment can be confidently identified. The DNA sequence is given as TGTGCCACCAGTGATGGAGCGATCAATCAGCCCCAGCATTTT. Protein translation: CATSDGAINQPQHF.